This is a list of T cell receptor beta chains from one sample in a study of T-cell reconstitution after alpha-beta-depleted transplantation in children. TCRdb processed the PCR reads anew with MiXCR; each CDR3 protein has one entry. The data contain roughly 500,000 distinct CDR3 sequences, approximately 13% of them singletons. This material consisted of PBMCs from the stem cell graft donor, taken from the stem cell graft. These TCRs come from a human donor who donated a stem cell graft to a child with combined immunodeficiency. Each CDR3 is given with its conserved first and last residue. D genes are given only for firm matches. Where a row states a size, it is once, few, many or the class of an expanded clone; other rows omit it.

clone_size d_call j_call v_call cdr3_nt cdr3_aa
few - TRBJ2-7 TRBV6-2/TRBV6-3 TGTGCCAGCGGAGCCCGATTAGCAGCGGTCGCCTACGAGCAGTACTTC CASGARLAAVAYEQYF
- TRBD2 TRBJ2-5 TRBV10-3 TGTGCCATCAGTGACGCGGGAGGGTTAGAGACCCAGAACTTC CAISDAGGLETQNF
once - TRBJ1-3 TRBV12-3/TRBV12-4 TGTACCAGCAGAACGATTGACGGCTACCATACCTCTGGAAACACCATATATTTT CTSRTIDGYHTSGNTIYF
few - TRBJ2-7 TRBV12-3/TRBV12-4 TGTGCCAGCAGTCCGAAGATCTACGAGCAGTACTTC CASSPKIYEQYF
- - TRBJ1-1 TRBV2 TGTGCCAGCAGTGATCAGGGCTTACGAACTGAAGCTTTCTTT CASSDQGLRTEAFF
many TRBD1 TRBJ1-6 TRBV9 TGTGCCAGCAGCGTAGCTGACAGGGGGCCAAATTCACCCCTCCACTTT CASSVADRGPNSPLHF
few - TRBJ2-7 TRBV5-1 TGCGCCAGCAGCCCCTCTACCGGGACTCTAGCCGGCGAGCAGTACTTC CASSPSTGTLAGEQYF
- TRBD1 TRBJ2-7 TRBV4-3 TGCGCCAGCAGCCAAGACGAGGGGGCTGGCTACGAGCAGTACTTC CASSQDEGAGYEQYF
few TRBD2 TRBJ2-3 TRBV28 TGTGCCAGCAGTTTGAATCTCCTAGCGGGGGGTGCTAGCACAGATACGCAGTATTTT CASSLNLLAGGASTDTQYF
many TRBD2 TRBJ2-1 TRBV5-6 TGTGCCAGCAGCTTGACACCGAGGCTAGCGGGATCTGGGAATGAGCAGTTCTTC CASSLTPRLAGSGNEQFF
few - TRBJ2-7 TRBV20-1 TGCAGTGCTAGAGACCCTACTAGGGTCTACGAGCAGTACTTC CSARDPTRVYEQYF
many TRBD1 TRBJ2-7 TRBV12-3/TRBV12-4 TGTGCCAGCAGTCCCGGGACAGGGAACGAGCAGTACTTC CASSPGTGNEQYF
many TRBD1 TRBJ1-1 TRBV12-3/TRBV12-4 TGTGCCAGCAGTGCGACAGGGACCACTGAAGCTTTCTTT CASSATGTTEAFF
few - TRBJ1-5 TRBV10-3 TGTGCCATCAGCGCCACAGGGAACAATCAGCCCCAGCATTTT CAISATGNNQPQHF
many TRBD1 TRBJ2-4 TRBV7-2 TGTGCCAGCAGCAGGGACAGGGCCAAAAACATTCAGTACTTC CASSRDRAKNIQYF
- - TRBJ2-3 TRBV6-2/TRBV6-3 TGTGCCAGCCACACCGGGGCCGTTCGGGCAGATACGCAGTATTTT CASHTGAVRADTQYF
- - TRBJ1-3 TRBV20-1 TGCAGTGCTCGCCGGGACGCGAGCTCTGGAAACACCATATATTTT CSARRDASSGNTIYF
many - TRBJ2-1 TRBV12-3/TRBV12-4 TGTGCCAGCAGAGACTATTACAATGAGCAGTTCTTC CASRDYYNEQFF
few TRBD2 TRBJ2-7 TRBV7-2 TGTGCCAGCAGCCAAGGACTAGCGGGATTGACCTACGAGCAGTACTTC CASSQGLAGLTYEQYF
few - TRBJ1-1 TRBV29-1 TGCAGCGTCCCCGGACCTCACACTGAAGCTTTCTTT CSVPGPHTEAFF
- - TRBJ2-1 TRBV6-5 TGTGCCAGCAGTTACTCGTATACGTCCGAGCAGTTCTTC CASSYSYTSEQFF
- TRBD2 TRBJ2-3 TRBV12-5 TGTGCTAGTGGGTTAGCGGGACCTAGCACAGATACGCAGTATTTT CASGLAGPSTDTQYF
- - TRBJ1-2 TRBV29-1 TGCAGCGTTTTGAGCGGCAGGGGCGCCCATGGCTACACCTTC CSVLSGRGAHGYTF
- TRBD1 TRBJ2-7 TRBV4-3 TGCGCCAGCAGCACAAACAGACAGGGTTATTACGAGCAGTACTTC CASSTNRQGYYEQYF
few - TRBJ1-2 TRBV3-1 TGTGCCAGCAGCCAAAGGCAGGGTGGCTATGGCTACACCTTC CASSQRQGGYGYTF
many - TRBJ1-6 TRBV4-3 TGCGCCAGCAGCCATAACACGGGTGGTAATTCACCCCTCCACTTT CASSHNTGGNSPLHF
- TRBD1 TRBJ1-4 TRBV12-3/TRBV12-4 TGTGCCAGCAGTTCGGGACAGAGGATTATTGCAACTAATGAAAAACTGTTTTTT CASSSGQRIIATNEKLFF
- - TRBJ2-7 TRBV12-3/TRBV12-4 TGTGCCAGCGGGGGCCCTCCCGTACAGTACTTC CASGGPPVQYF
few TRBD1 TRBJ2-4 TRBV5-1 TGCGCCAGCAGCTCGAGCCAGACAGGGGGCGGAAACATTCAGTACTTC CASSSSQTGGGNIQYF
- - TRBJ2-7 TRBV20-1 TGCAGTGCTAGAGGGAGCGGAGGGCAGGGGATTTCCTACGAGCAGTACTTC CSARGSGGQGISYEQYF
- TRBD2 TRBJ2-1 TRBV7-9 TGTGCCAGCAGCGACCTAGCGGGAGGGCACAATGAGCAGTTCTTC CASSDLAGGHNEQFF
many - TRBJ2-3 TRBV7-2 TGTGCCAGCAGCTTAGGGCTTAACACAGATACGCAGTATTTT CASSLGLNTDTQYF
many TRBD2 TRBJ2-3 TRBV20-1 TGCAGTGCTGGCGGGGGAGGGACAGATACGCAGTATTTT CSAGGGGTDTQYF
- TRBD2 TRBJ2-3 TRBV24-1 TGTGCCACTAGCGGGACTAGCGGGAGGGGAGATACGCAGTATTTT CATSGTSGRGDTQYF
- - TRBJ2-5 TRBV10-3 TGTGCCATCAGTGAGTCACCACCGAGGACGGGGGACCACAAAGAGACCCAGTACTTC CAISESPPRTGDHKETQYF
- - TRBJ2-7 TRBV11-2 TGTGCCAGCAGCCCCACTAGCCCCGAGCAGTACTTC CASSPTSPEQYF
- - TRBJ2-5 TRBV6-2/TRBV6-3 TGTGCCAGCAGTTCGACTAGGAGGGAGACCCAGTACTTC CASSSTRRETQYF
once TRBD2 TRBJ2-3 TRBV11-2 TGTGCCAGCAGCCCCCTAGCGGGGGGGCCGGGCACAGATACGCAGTATTTT CASSPLAGGPGTDTQYF
few - TRBJ2-5 TRBV27 TGTGCCAGCAGTTTTGCTAGCTCACCGACCCAGTACTTC CASSFASSPTQYF
- - TRBJ2-1 TRBV20-1 TGCAGTGCTAGAGATGTCAGGGGACACAATGAGCAGTTCTTC CSARDVRGHNEQFF
few - TRBJ2-1 TRBV25-1 TGTGCCAGCAGTGAATGGGGGGTCTATGAGCAGTTCTTC CASSEWGVYEQFF
many - TRBJ1-3 TRBV4-2 TGTGCCAGCAGCCAAGTAGCACTTGAACAGGGAAGAAACACCATATATTTT CASSQVALEQGRNTIYF
- - TRBJ2-1 TRBV30 TGTGCCTGGAGTGTAGGGGCCAGCTCCTACAATGAGCAGTTCTTC CAWSVGASSYNEQFF
many - TRBJ2-5 TRBV6-2/TRBV6-3 TGTGCCAGCAGTTACCTCGGCGGGGAACAAGAGACCCAGTACTTC CASSYLGGEQETQYF
few - TRBJ2-2 TRBV4-3 TGCGCCAGCAGCCAAGAGGAGGTTCACACCGGGGAGCTGTTTTTT CASSQEEVHTGELFF
- TRBD1 TRBJ2-1 TRBV29-1 TGCAGCGTTGGTACAGGGGGCGGTGAGCAGTTCTTC CSVGTGGGEQFF